This TCR beta chain stems from a study of blood T cell repertoires in COVID-19. Overall study context: The cDNA or gDNA used as material had been derived from T cells, B-cell-depleted T cells, or PBMCs.

Losses at the gene ends were 3 bases for V and 7 bases for J; bases not matched to a gene: 3. Germline V gene data show CDR1 as LNHDA and CDR2 as SQIVND (reference sequence). The CDR3 is 14 amino acids. Study processing details: Amplification from reference gene primers served as the basis for estimated nucleated cell counts. The table came from immunoSEQ multiplex PCR; TCRdb's copy has only in-frame clones and leaves some out. V, J and clone size derive from that table, while D and trimming were established from the DNA sequence. The table shows fewer than 35,000 clones, with about four fifths occurring only once.

This chain uses TRBV19 with TRBJ1-2; 12 bases are a match to TRBD1. Sequencing input: peripheral blood. This TCR was recovered from a man between 65 and 85 years old with acute or convalescent COVID-19. The CDR3 spells CASSIGTGGGGYTF. Written as DNA, the CDR3 is TGTGCCAGTAGTATTGGGACAGGGGGCGGTGGCTACACCTTC. Looking up the rest from reference TRBV19 and TRBJ1-2 gives the full variable domain: DGGITQSPKYLFRKEGQNVTLSCEQNLNHDAMYWYRQDPGQGLRLIYYSQIVNDFQKGDIAEGYSVSREKKESFPLTVTSAQKNPTAFYLCASSIGTGGGGYTFGSGTRLTVV.